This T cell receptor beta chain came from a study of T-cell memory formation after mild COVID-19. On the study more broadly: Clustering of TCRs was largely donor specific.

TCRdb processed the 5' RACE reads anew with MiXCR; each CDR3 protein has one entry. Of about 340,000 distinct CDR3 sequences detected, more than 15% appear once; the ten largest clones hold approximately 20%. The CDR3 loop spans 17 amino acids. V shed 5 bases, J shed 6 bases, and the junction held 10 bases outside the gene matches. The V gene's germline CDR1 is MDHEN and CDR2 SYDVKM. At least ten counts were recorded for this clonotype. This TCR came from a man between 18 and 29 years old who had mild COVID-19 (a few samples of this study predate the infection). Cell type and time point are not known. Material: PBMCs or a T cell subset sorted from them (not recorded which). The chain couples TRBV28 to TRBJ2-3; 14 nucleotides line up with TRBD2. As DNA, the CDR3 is TGTGCCAGCAGTAGCGGACTAGCGGGGGGTTTCAAGGATACGCAGTATTTT. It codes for CASSSGLAGGFKDTQYF.